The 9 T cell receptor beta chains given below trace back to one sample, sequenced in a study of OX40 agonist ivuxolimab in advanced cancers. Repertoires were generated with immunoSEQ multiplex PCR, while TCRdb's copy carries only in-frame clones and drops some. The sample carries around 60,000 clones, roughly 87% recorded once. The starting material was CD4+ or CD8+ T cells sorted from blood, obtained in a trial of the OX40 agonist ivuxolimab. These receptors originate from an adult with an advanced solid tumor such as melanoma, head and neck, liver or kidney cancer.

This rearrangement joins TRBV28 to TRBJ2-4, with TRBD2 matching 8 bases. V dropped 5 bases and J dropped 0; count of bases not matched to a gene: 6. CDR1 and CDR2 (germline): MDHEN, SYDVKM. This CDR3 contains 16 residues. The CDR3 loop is CASSPPGRVAKNIQYF. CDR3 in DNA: TGTGCCAGCAGTCCCCCCGGGAGGGTAGCCAAAAACATTCAGTACTTC.

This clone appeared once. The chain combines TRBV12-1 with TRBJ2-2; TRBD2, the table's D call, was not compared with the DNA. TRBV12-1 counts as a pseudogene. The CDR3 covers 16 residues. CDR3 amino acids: CASSFTSGRWTGELFF. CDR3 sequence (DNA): TGTGCCAGCAGCTTCACTAGCGGACGGTGGACCGGGGAGCTGTTTTTT.

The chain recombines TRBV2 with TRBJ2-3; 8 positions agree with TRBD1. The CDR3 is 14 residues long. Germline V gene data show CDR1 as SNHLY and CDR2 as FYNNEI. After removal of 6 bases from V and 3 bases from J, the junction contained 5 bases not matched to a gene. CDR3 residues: CASRRDRRTDTQYF. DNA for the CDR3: TGTGCCAGCAGGCGGGACAGGAGAACAGATACGCAGTATTTT.

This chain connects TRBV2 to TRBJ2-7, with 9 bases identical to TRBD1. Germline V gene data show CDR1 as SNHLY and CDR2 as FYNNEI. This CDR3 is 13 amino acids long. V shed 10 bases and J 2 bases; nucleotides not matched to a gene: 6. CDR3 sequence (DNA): TGTGCCAATAGCCGACAGGGGGCCTACGAGCAGTACTTC. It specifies CANSRQGAYEQYF.

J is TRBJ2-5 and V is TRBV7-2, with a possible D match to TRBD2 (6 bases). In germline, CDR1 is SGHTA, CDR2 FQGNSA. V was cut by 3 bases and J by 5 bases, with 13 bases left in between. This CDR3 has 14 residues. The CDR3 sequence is CASSFRLGRETQYF. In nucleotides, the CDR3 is TGTGCCAGCAGCTTCCGACTAGGAAGGGAGACCCAGTACTTC. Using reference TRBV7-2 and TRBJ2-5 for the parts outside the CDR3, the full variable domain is GAGVSQSPSNKVTEKGKDVELRCDPISGHTALYWYRQSLGQGLEFLIYFQGNSAPDKSGLPSDRFSAERTGGSVSTLTIQRTQQEDSAVYLCASSFRLGRETQYFGPGTRLLVL.

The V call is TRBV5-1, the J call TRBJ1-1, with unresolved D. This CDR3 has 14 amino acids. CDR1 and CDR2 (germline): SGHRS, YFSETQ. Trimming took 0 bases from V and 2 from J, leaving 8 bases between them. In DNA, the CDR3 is TGCGCCAGCAGCTTGGGGGTAGTTAACACTGAAGCTTTCTTT. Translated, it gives CASSLGVVNTEAFF.

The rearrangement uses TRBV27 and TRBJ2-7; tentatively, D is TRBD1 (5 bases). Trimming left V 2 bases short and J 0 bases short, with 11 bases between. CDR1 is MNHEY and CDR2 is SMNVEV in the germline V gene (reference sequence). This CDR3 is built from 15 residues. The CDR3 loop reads CASSLAGYTSYEQYF. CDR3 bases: TGTGCCAGCAGTTTAGCAGGGTATACCTCCTACGAGCAGTACTTC.

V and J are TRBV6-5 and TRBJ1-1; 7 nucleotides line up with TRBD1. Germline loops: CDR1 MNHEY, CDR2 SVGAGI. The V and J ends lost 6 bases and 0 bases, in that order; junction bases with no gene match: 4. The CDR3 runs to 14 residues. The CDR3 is CASRRTGLNTEAFF. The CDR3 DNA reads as TGTGCCAGCAGACGGACAGGATTGAACACTGAAGCTTTCTTT.

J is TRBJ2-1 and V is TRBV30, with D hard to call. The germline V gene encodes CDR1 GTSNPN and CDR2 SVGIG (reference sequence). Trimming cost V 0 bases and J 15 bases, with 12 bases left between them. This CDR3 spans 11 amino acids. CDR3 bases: TGTGCCTGGAGTGTGGGTCCCCTGAGGTTCTTC. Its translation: CAWSVGPLRFF.